Given below is one TCR beta chain in context. What it binds is not known. Sequencing targeted expressed TCRB transcripts, as all isolated RNA had been reverse transcribed. Stem cell-like memory T cell samples were sequenced, and they averaged approximately 980,000 reads. Clones were sequenced by immunoSEQ multiplex PCR, and TCRdb holds only the in-frame ones, with some missing. The table has around 14,000 clones, roughly 67% seen once. CDR1 and CDR2 from the germline V gene are LNHDA and SQIVND (reference sequence). This CDR3 spans 15 amino acids. Trimming took 6 bases from V and 6 from J; bases not matched to a gene: 7. This entry is derived from a study of beta chain features in type 1 diabetes. Regarding the study as a whole: Shortening of TCRB CDR3s, moderate but significant, appeared in all four CD4+ subsets of Type 1 diabetes patients. Across patients, naive, central memory and Treg TCRB repertoires exhibited apparently greater similarity than was observed across healthy donors. Diminished insertions and augmented deletions at VDJ junctions characterized type 1 diabetes patients.

This clonotype originated in a woman younger than 30 with type 1 diabetes. Sequenced material: stem cell memory CD4+ T cells from blood. The rearrangement uses TRBV19 and TRBJ2-1, with TRBD2 identical over 11 bases. The CDR3 DNA follows: TGTGCCAGTAGGCTACTAGCGGGAGTAATCAATGAGCAGTTCTTC. It is translated as CASRLLAGVINEQFF.